This T cell receptor (beta chain) is from a study of T cell repertoires in cytomegalovirus infection. Study observations and caveats: HLA-C-restricted TCR beta clonotypes specific for CMV led the ex vivo response.

Trimming left V 1 base short and J 4 bases short, with 10 bases between. Per germline, CDR1 SGHTA and CDR2 FQGNSA. The CDR3 runs to 14 residues. A single record per CDR3 protein comes from TCRdb applying MiXCR to the reads. The table lists about 830,000 distinct CDR3 sequences, 30% to 35% of them singletons. This clonotype has at least ten counts. As yet, its antigen is unknown. Material: cultured CD8+ T cells from PBMCs, obtained from culture after CMV antigen stimulation. The rearrangement joins TRBV7-2 to TRBJ1-1; TRBD1 is a possible D gene (6 bases). This receptor was identified in a human donor in good health (CMV status not recorded). Some clones in this sample may be carry-over from other donors' samples. The CDR3 coding sequence is TGTGCCAGCAGCTTAGAGGGGGATGGCACTGAAGCTTTCTTT. Translated: CASSLEGDGTEAFF.